This entry lists 11 T cell receptor beta chains sequenced from one sample in a study of T cells in Graves' hyperthyroidism and ophthalmopathy (dated by TCRdb to the late 2010s). Receptor libraries were prepared by multiplex PCR. Instrument on record: Illumina HiSeq 2000. The TCR beta CDR3 regions were amplified from the RNA transcripts. The TCR CDR3 was subjected to a first round of RT-PCR using the HTBI primer set and the Qiagen OneStep RT-PCR kit. In-frame beta chains were kept once TCRdb had trimmed the public reads at Q25 with fastp and called clones with MiXCR. Each CDR3 protein gets just one entry, which takes the most common genes and DNA from the rows behind it. The sample records fewer than 500,000 distinct CDR3 sequences, under 15% of which are singletons. Around 13% of the sample rests with the top ten. The source material was blood. The receptors derive from a man younger than 30 with Graves' ophthalmopathy.

In its sample, this clonotype was seen a few times. For the CDR3, the DNA is TGCGCCAGCAGACCCGGACAGGCCAACACTGAAGCTTTCTTT. Translation: CASRPGQANTEAFF. V usage is TRBV10-1 and J usage is TRBJ1-1, with 7 positions matching TRBD1. The germline CDR1 and CDR2 sequences are WNHNN and SYGVQD (reference sequence). The length of the CDR3 is 14 residues. V trimming: 6 bases; J trimming: 2 bases; junction bases outside the gene matches: 6.

This clonotype was observed many times. The V gene is TRBV29-1, the J gene TRBJ2-1, with a weak D call TRBD2 (6 bases). The CDR3 is 16 amino acids. Germline V lookup: CDR1 SQVTM, CDR2 ANQGSEA. V was shortened by 1 base and J by 4 bases, with 17 bases between the two germline ends. CDR3 DNA sequence: TGCAGCGTTGAAGGGGAAACTAGCAACCTATACAATGAGCAGTTCTTC. Translated: CSVEGETSNLYNEQFF.

The table lists this clonotype with a few counts. Here the CDR3 reads CATGTGSYNEQFF. DNA for the CDR3: TGTGCCACCGGGACCGGTTCCTACAATGAGCAGTTCTTC. The chain is built from TRBV9 and TRBJ2-1; the D call may be TRBD1 or TRBD2 (5 bases each). Germline CDR1 is SGDLS and CDR2 is YYNGEE. This CDR3 spans 13 amino acids. V lost 9 bases and J lost 1, with 11 bases in between.

This clonotype was found many times. This sequence joins TRBV5-1 and TRBJ1-6; no clear D gene. The CDR3 covers 13 residues. Trimming pared 0 bases from V and 10 bases from J, leaving 8 bases between. Germline CDR1 is SGHRS and CDR2 is YFSETQ. The CDR3 DNA reads as TGCGCCAGCAGCTTGGGACAAGGGTCACCCCTCCACTTT. Protein: CASSLGQGSPLHF.

In this sample, this clonotype turned up many times. The chain uses TRBV20-1 and TRBJ1-1, with 12 nucleotides matching TRBD1. J lost 1 base, V lost 5 bases, and 5 bases had no gene match. Per germline, CDR1 DFQATT and CDR2 SNEGSKA (reference sequence). This CDR3 has 15 residues. Here the CDR3 reads CSAGDRGLGNTEAFF. The CDR3 DNA follows: TGCAGTGCTGGGGACAGGGGGCTTGGGAACACTGAAGCTTTCTTT.

This clonotype was counted at least ten times. The genes are TRBV20-1 and TRBJ2-7, with 8 bases matching TRBD2. This CDR3 region has 14 residues. Germline V gene data show CDR1 as DFQATT and CDR2 as SNEGSKA (reference sequence). V lost 3 bases, J lost 0 bases, and 4 bases stayed unmatched. The CDR3: CSASAGGHSYEQYF. As DNA, the CDR3 is TGCAGTGCTAGTGCGGGGGGCCACTCCTACGAGCAGTACTTC.

The chain uses TRBV20-1 and TRBJ1-2; D may be TRBD1 (5 bases). V was cut by 6 bases and J by 0 bases, with 20 bases left in between. This CDR3 comprises 16 residues. Germline CDR1 reads DFQATT; CDR2 reads SNEGSKA (reference sequence). The CDR3 region is CSAPIPPDRTNYGYTF. As DNA, the CDR3 is TGCAGTGCCCCCATCCCTCCCGACAGAACTAACTATGGCTACACCTTC.

The V and J genes are TRBV7-9 and TRBJ1-5; the match to TRBD1 covers 8 bases. CDR3 length: 16 residues. The ends lost 3 bases at V and 7 bases at J; junction bases unmatched: 11. Germline-derived CDR1 and CDR2 are SEHNR and FQNEAQ (reference sequence). As DNA, the CDR3 is TGTGCCAGCAGCTTCGGACAGGGTGGCTCCAGACAGCCCCAGCATTTT. Its translation is CASSFGQGGSRQPQHF. Full variable domain (missing parts from reference TRBV7-9 and TRBJ1-5): DTGVSQNPRHKITKRGQNVTFRCDPISEHNRLYWYRQTLGQGPEFLTYFQNEAQLEKSRLLSDRFSAERPKGSFSTLEIQRTEQGDSAMYLCASSFGQGGSRQPQHFGDGTRLSIL.

The V call is TRBV19, the J call TRBJ1-5; D gene unclear. The V end was cut by 7 bases, the J end by 0 bases, with 16 bases between. Germline CDR1 and CDR2: LNHDA and SQIVND (reference sequence). CDR3 length: 16 amino acids. The CDR3 here is CASTGSRAYSNQPQHF. As DNA, the CDR3 is TGTGCCAGTACGGGGTCTCGGGCCTATAGCAATCAGCCCCAGCATTTT.

This clonotype was seen at least ten times. V is TRBV7-6 and J is TRBJ1-3; 9 nucleotides agree with TRBD1. Germline CDR1 reads SGHVS; CDR2 reads FNYEAQ. The ends lost 3 bases at V and 0 bases at J; junction bases unmatched: 3. The length of the CDR3 is 16 residues. The CDR3 DNA follows: TGTGCCAGCAGCTTGGGACAGGGAAGCTCTGGAAACACCATATATTTT. This codes for CASSLGQGSSGNTIYF.

This clonotype showed up just a few times. V is TRBV18 and J is TRBJ2-2; tentatively, D is TRBD2 (5 bases). CDR1 and CDR2 from the germline V gene are KGHSH and LQKENI. The CDR3 contains 13 residues. V was trimmed by 4 bases and J by 7 bases, leaving 10 bases between them. CDR3 in DNA: TGTGCCAGCTCACTCCGGACTCTCGGGGAGCTGTTTTTT. Encoded protein: CASSLRTLGELFF.